Listed here are 17 T cell receptor beta chains from one sample, sequenced in a study of blood T cells in healthy people across ages. A sample-barcoded 5' primer and a J-beta primer mix were used in a second PCR of roughly 6 to 11 cycles. TCRdb ran MiXCR on the 5' RACE reads and lists one entry per CDR3 protein. The repertoire consists of more than 1.4 million distinct CDR3 sequences, with 40% to 50% occurring once and the leading ten covering roughly 8.2%. The sequenced sample consisted of blood. The source of these receptors is a woman aged 18 to 35 in good health.

Written as DNA, the CDR3 is TGTGCCAGCAGCAAGGGAAAACGGGTCCGTACGCAGTATTTT. The encoded protein is CASSKGKRVRTQYF. The genes are TRBV21-1 and TRBJ2-3. TRBV21-1 is a pseudogene segment. CDR3 length: 14 residues.

The sample holds one count of this clonotype. The rearrangement links TRBV7-2 to TRBJ2-1; a possible D gene is TRBD2 (6 bases). Germline CDR1 SGHTA, CDR2 FQGNSA. This CDR3 is built from 16 residues. V was pared by 5 bases and J by 7 bases, with 21 bases between. CDR3 sequence (DNA): TGTGCCAGCAGCATAGTGTACGGAGTTGGGGGGAATGAGCAGTTCTTC. Protein: CASSIVYGVGGNEQFF.

The chain joins TRBV7-2 to TRBJ2-7; D might be TRBD1 (6 bases). This CDR3 is built from 15 residues. The V and J ends lost 6 bases and 1 base respectively, with 16 bases between them. Germline assignment: CDR1 SGHTA and CDR2 FQGNSA. Here the CDR3 reads CASRKQGEGSYEQYF. The CDR3 region has the DNA TGTGCCAGCAGAAAACAGGGTGAGGGTTCCTACGAGCAGTACTTC.

The rearrangement uses TRBV28 and TRBJ1-4, with 9 bases fitting TRBD1. V shed 2 bases and J 4 bases; nucleotides not matched to a gene: 5. CDR1 is MDHEN and CDR2 is SYDVKM in the germline V gene. The CDR3 sequence is 16 residues long. This CDR3 reads CASSLDDRGDNEKLFF. CDR3 nucleotide sequence: TGTGCCAGCAGTTTAGACGACAGGGGGGATAATGAAAAACTGTTTTTT. Combining the CDR3 with reference TRBV28 and TRBJ1-4 gives the whole variable domain DVKVTQSSRYLVKRTGEKVFLECVQDMDHENMFWYRQDPGLGLRLIYFSYDVKMKEKGDIPEGYSVSREKKERFSLILESASTNQTSMYLCASSLDDRGDNEKLFFGSGTQLSVL.

The genes are TRBV18 and TRBJ2-3; D is possibly TRBD1 or TRBD2 (5 bases each). CDR1 KGHSH and CDR2 LQKENI come from the germline V gene. The length of the CDR3 is 15 residues. V was pared by 2 bases and J by 5 bases, with 14 bases between. The CDR3 DNA sequence: TGTGCCAGCTCACCAAGCACTCCTGGGGGAGATACGCAGTATTTT. This sequence encodes CASSPSTPGGDTQYF.

The chain employs TRBV13 and TRBJ1-4; D is unresolved. Germline CDR1 reads PRHDT; CDR2 reads FYEKMQ (reference sequence). The V gene lost 5 bases and the J gene lost 5 bases, with 18 bases spanning the gap. The CDR3 is made up of 16 amino acids. In nucleotides, the CDR3 is TGTGCCAGCAGCGCCCAGGCGGGCGGGCTCAATGAAAAACTGTTTTTT. It yields the protein CASSAQAGGLNEKLFF. The full variable domain, its missing parts supplied by reference TRBV13 and TRBJ1-4, is AAGVIQSPRHLIKEKRETATLKCYPIPRHDTVYWYQQGPGQDPQFLISFYEKMQSDKGSIPDRFSAQQFSDYHSELNMSSLELGDSALYFCASSAQAGGLNEKLFFGSGTQLSVL.

In regard to this clonotype: Sequence at one end of the junction differs from germline and may be a read error. The chain couples TRBV7-9 to TRBJ1-2; a weak D match, TRBD1 (5 bases). The CDR3 totals 15 residues. Per the germline V gene, CDR1 is SEHNR and CDR2 is FQNEAQ (reference sequence). The CDR3: CASSGSGRESYGCTF. The CDR3 DNA reads TGTGCCAGCAGCGGATCTGGCAGGGAATCTTATGGCTGCACCTTC.

The CDR3 is CASSLRRAGANTGELFF. Written as DNA, the CDR3 is TGTGCCAGCAGCTTACGGAGAGCGGGAGCGAACACCGGGGAGCTGTTTTTT. The V and J genes are TRBV7-2 and TRBJ2-2; 8 nucleotides align to TRBD2. In germline, CDR1 is SGHTA, CDR2 FQGNSA. CDR3 length: 17 residues. V lost 2 bases to trimming and J lost 0 bases; unmatched junction nucleotides: 5.

For this clonotype: An end of the junction does not agree with germline; a read error may underlie this. The chain couples TRBV4-2 to TRBJ2-3, with 8 positions matching TRBD2. The germline gives CDR1 LGHNA, CDR2 YNFKEQ. This CDR3 is 15 amino acids long. CDR3: CASSQGAGDTDMQYF. CDR3 in DNA: TGTGCCAGCAGCCAAGGAGCGGGAGACACAGATATGCAGTATTTT.

The rearrangement uses TRBV10-3 and TRBJ2-1; D might be TRBD1 or TRBD2, each matching 7 bases. The V gene's germline CDR1 is ENHRY and CDR2 SYGVKD. V lost 5 bases to trimming and J lost 7 bases, with 21 bases between them. CDR3 length equals 16 residues. CDR3 sequence (DNA): TGTGCCATCAGTCCCCGAGGGGGCGGGAGTGGTAATGAGCAGTTCTTC. Amino acids: CAISPRGGGSGNEQFF.

V usage is TRBV3-1 and J usage is TRBJ2-5, with a tentative D call TRBD2 (6 bases). In germline, CDR1 is LGHDT, CDR2 YNNKEL (reference sequence). This CDR3 has 16 amino acids. V lost 7 bases to trimming and J lost 4 bases, with 22 bases between them. In DNA, the CDR3 is TGTGCCAGCACCCCGATTAGCGGCAGAGGTACAGAGACCCAGTACTTC. It codes for CASTPISGRGTETQYF.

The V gene is TRBV6-1, the J gene TRBJ2-3; a possible D gene is TRBD1 (6 bases). Deletions cut 7 bases from V and 2 bases from J, with 10 bases between. CDR1 is MNHNS and CDR2 is SASEGT in the germline V gene. The CDR3 length is 13 residues. As DNA, the CDR3 is TGTGCCAGCAAGACAGGTCTCACAGATACGCAGTATTTT. Its protein is CASKTGLTDTQYF.

The chain couples TRBV15 to TRBJ2-3; 7 nucleotides agree with TRBD1. Matching the DNA end better, TRBJ1-5 makes the J call doubtful. Per germline, CDR1 LNHNV and CDR2 YYDKDF (reference sequence). CDR3 length: 16 amino acids. The chain's CDR3 is CATSTGGTHRTDTQHF. As DNA, the CDR3 is TGTGCCACCAGCACAGGGGGTACCCACCGCACAGATACGCAGCATTTT.

This sequence joins TRBV4-1 and TRBJ2-7; 13 nucleotides align to TRBD2. Unmatched junction bases numbered 11, after V lost 0 bases and J lost 3 bases. Germline V gene sequence: CDR1 MGHRA, CDR2 YSYEKL. The CDR3 totals 19 residues. CDR3 sequence reads: CASSQDPTSGGTVYYEQYF. Here the CDR3 DNA reads TGCGCCAGCAGCCAAGATCCGACTAGCGGGGGGACAGTTTACTACGAGCAGTACTTC.

This clonotype has just a few counts. The rearrangement joins TRBV4-1 to TRBJ2-7; 8 positions match TRBD2. In germline, CDR1 is MGHRA, CDR2 YSYEKL. With V trimmed by 3 bases and J by 3 bases, 7 bases remained unmatched. This CDR3 comprises 15 residues. CDR3 loop: CASSQELAVNYEQYF. CDR3 DNA: TGCGCCAGCAGCCAGGAACTAGCGGTTAACTACGAGCAGTACTTC.

The table lists this clonotype with many counts. The V and J genes are TRBV12-3 or TRBV12-4 and TRBJ2-6; 8 positions agree with TRBD2. The CDR3 is 19 amino acids. J lost 3 bases, V lost 6 bases, and 16 bases had no gene match. CDR3 loop: CASSPTLGTGGNGANVLTF. The CDR3 DNA is TGTGCCAGCAGCCCTACCCTCGGGACGGGAGGGAATGGGGCCAACGTCCTGACTTTC.

The rearrangement joins TRBV27 to TRBJ2-1, with 10 positions matching TRBD1. V shed 4 bases and J 13 bases; nucleotides not matched to a gene: 4. This CDR3 has 12 amino acids. Germline CDR1 reads MNHEY; CDR2 reads SMNVEV (reference sequence). This CDR3 is CASSSRQGAQFF. In nucleotides, the CDR3 is TGTGCCAGCAGTTCCCGACAGGGGGCCCAGTTCTTC.